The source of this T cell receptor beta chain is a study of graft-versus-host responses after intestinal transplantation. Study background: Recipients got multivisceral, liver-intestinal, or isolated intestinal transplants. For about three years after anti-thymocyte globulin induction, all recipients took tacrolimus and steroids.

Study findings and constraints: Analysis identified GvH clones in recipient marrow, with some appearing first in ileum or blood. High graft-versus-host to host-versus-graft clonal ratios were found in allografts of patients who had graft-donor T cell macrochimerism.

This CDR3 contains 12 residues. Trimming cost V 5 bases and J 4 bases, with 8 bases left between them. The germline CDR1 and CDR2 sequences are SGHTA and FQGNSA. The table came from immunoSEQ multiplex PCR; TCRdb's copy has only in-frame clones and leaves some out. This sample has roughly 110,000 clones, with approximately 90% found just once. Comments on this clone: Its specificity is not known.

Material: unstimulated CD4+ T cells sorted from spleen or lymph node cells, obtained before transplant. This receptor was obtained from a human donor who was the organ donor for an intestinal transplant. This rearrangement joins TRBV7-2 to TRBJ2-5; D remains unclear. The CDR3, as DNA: TGTGCCAGCAGCGTATACTTAGAGACCCAGTACTTC. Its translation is CASSVYLETQYF.